These 6 T cell receptor beta chains originate from one sample sequenced in a study of T cells in Graves' hyperthyroidism and ophthalmopathy. RNA transcripts gave rise to amplified TCR beta CDR3 regions. HTBI primers were employed in a first-round RT-PCR of the TCR CDR3. Using its own MiXCR run on the multiplex PCR reads, TCRdb lists one record per CDR3 protein. The sample has around 800,000 distinct CDR3 sequences, roughly 40% seen once. Sample: blood. Receptors were obtained from a young man with Graves' hyperthyroidism.

This clonotype was counted a few times. In DNA form, the CDR3 reads TGTGCCAGCAGCTTGGGACAAATCACCGGGGAGCTGTTTTTT. It encodes CASSLGQITGELFF. The chain carries TRBV5-6 and TRBJ2-2; D is undetermined. Looked up from germline, CDR1 is SGHDT and CDR2 is YYEEEE. V lost 0 bases and J 4 bases, leaving 7 bases between the germline ends. The CDR3 covers 14 residues.

The rearrangement uses TRBV6-6 and TRBJ2-7; 11 bases map to TRBD2. V dropped 0 bases and J dropped 2; count of bases not matched to a gene: 6. This CDR3 has 17 amino acids. Germline V gives CDR1 MNHNY, CDR2 SVGAGI (reference sequence). The CDR3 region is CASSYSDSGRAAYEQYF. The CDR3 DNA reads TGTGCCAGCAGTTACTCGGATAGCGGGAGGGCCGCCTACGAGCAGTACTTC.

V gene TRBV6-5 combines with J gene TRBJ2-7; D is undetermined. Germline CDR1 MNHEY, CDR2 SVGAGI. V was pared by 4 bases and J by 6 bases, with 16 bases between. The length of the CDR3 is 14 residues. CDR3 region: CASSFGSGVLEQYF. The CDR3 DNA reads as TGTGCCAGCAGTTTCGGGTCTGGGGTACTCGAGCAGTACTTC.

The CDR3 is CASSGVTGAGSPLHF. The CDR3 DNA is TGTGCCAGCAGTGGGGTGACAGGGGCTGGTTCACCCCTCCACTTT. V gene TRBV2 combines with J gene TRBJ1-6, with 8 bases identical to TRBD1. From germline, CDR1 is SNHLY and CDR2 FYNNEI. This CDR3 spans 15 amino acids. The junction had 8 bases not matched to a gene; V was cut back by 4 bases and J by 9 bases. Full variable domain (rest looked up from reference TRBV2 and TRBJ1-6): EPEVTQTPSHQVTQMGQEVILRCVPISNHLYFYWYRQILGQKVEFLVSFYNNEISEKSEIFDDQFSVERPDGSNFTLKIRSTKLEDSAMYFCASSGVTGAGSPLHFGNGTRLTVT.

CDR3 DNA: TGTGCCAGCAGCTATCAGACCGGGGAGCTGTTTTTT. Its protein product is CASSYQTGELFF. The chain carries TRBV13 and TRBJ2-2; no clear D gene. This CDR3 comprises 12 residues. Looked up from germline, CDR1 is PRHDT and CDR2 is FYEKMQ (reference sequence). The V and J ends lost 4 bases and 5 bases respectively, with 5 bases between them.

This chain connects TRBV4-3 to TRBJ2-6, with D unresolved. V lost 0 bases, J lost 0 bases, and 9 bases lay in between. CDR3 length: 17 amino acids. The germline V gene encodes CDR1 LGHNA and CDR2 YSLEER. This CDR3 reads CASSQDTSSSGANVLTF. In DNA, the CDR3 is TGCGCCAGCAGCCAAGACACAAGTTCCTCTGGGGCCAACGTCCTGACTTTC.